The present T cell receptor beta chain was sequenced within a study of blood T cell repertoires in COVID-19. Overall study context: Material from acute and convalescent COVID-19 was sourced from the United States, Italy and Spain. T cells, B-cell-depleted T cells, or PBMCs supplied cDNA or gDNA.

Trimming removed 5 bases at V and 4 bases at J, with 20 bases between. This CDR3 contains 16 residues. Germline-derived CDR1 and CDR2 are SGHTA and FQGNSA. In the source study's methods: Amplification from reference gene primers served as the basis for estimated nucleated cell counts. The repertoire was sequenced with immunoSEQ multiplex PCR; TCRdb's copy has only in-frame clones and lacks some. V and J calls and clone size are given by that table; D and trimming were obtained from the DNA. The sample carries about 330,000 clones, around 89% recorded once. V usage is TRBV7-2 and J usage is TRBJ1-2; possible D gene TRBD1, 5 bases. The sample taken for sequencing was peripheral blood. The TCR sequence derives from a man aged 18 to 30 who had recovered from COVID-19. CDR3 in amino acids: CASSPSDRLVGYGYTF. CDR3 sequence (DNA): TGTGCCAGCAGCCCTTCTGACAGACTAGTTGGCTATGGCTACACCTTC.